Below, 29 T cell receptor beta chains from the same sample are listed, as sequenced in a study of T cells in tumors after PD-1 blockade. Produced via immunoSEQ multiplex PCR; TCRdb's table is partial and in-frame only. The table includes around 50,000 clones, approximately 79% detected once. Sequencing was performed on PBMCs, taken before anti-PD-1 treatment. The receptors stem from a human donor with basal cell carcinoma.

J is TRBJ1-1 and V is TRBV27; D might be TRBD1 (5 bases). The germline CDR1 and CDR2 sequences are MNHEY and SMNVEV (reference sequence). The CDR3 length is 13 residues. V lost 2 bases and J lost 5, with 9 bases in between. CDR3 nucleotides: TGTGCCAGCAGTTTAAACTGGGGGACTGAAGCTTTCTTT. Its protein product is CASSLNWGTEAFF.

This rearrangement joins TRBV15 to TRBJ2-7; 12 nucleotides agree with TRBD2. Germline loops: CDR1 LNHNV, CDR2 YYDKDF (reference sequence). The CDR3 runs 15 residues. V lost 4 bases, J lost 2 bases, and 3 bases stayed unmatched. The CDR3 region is CATSTGLAGTYEQYF. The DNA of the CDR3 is TGTGCCACCAGCACAGGACTAGCGGGAACCTACGAGCAGTACTTC.

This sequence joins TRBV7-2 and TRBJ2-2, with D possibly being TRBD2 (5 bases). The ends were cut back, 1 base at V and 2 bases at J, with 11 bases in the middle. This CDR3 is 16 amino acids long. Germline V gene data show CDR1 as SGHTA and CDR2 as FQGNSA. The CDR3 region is CASSLGGLINTGELFF. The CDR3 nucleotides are TGTGCCAGCAGCTTAGGAGGACTGATAAACACCGGGGAGCTGTTTTTT.

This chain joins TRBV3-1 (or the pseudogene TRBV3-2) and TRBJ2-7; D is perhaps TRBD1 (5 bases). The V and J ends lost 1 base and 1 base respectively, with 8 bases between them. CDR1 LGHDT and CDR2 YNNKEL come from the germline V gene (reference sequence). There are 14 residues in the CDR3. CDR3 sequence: CASSQVGVSYEQYF. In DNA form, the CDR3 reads TGTGCCAGCAGCCAAGTAGGGGTATCCTACGAGCAGTACTTC.

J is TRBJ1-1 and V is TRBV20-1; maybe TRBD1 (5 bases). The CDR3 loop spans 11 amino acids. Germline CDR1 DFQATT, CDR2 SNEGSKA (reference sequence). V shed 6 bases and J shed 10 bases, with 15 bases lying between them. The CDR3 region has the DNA TGCAGTGCCACCCGGGGGGAAGGAGCTTTCTTT. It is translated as CSATRGEGAFF.

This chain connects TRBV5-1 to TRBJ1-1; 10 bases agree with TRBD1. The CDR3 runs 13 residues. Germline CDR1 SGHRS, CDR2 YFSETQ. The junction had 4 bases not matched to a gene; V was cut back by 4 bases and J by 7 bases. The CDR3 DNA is TGCGCCAGCAGCCCAGGGACAGGGGTTGAAGCTTTCTTT. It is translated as CASSPGTGVEAFF.

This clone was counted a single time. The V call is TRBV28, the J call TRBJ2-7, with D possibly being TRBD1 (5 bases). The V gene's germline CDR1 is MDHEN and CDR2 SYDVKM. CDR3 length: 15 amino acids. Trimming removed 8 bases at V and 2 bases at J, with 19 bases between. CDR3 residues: CASGHYDLATYEQYF. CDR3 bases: TGTGCCAGCGGACACTATGACCTGGCCACCTACGAGCAGTACTTC.

CDR3 bases: TGTGCCAGCAAAACCGTAGCTACTACCTACGAGCAGTACTTC. Translation gives CASKTVATTYEQYF. V gene TRBV6-5 combines with J gene TRBJ2-7, with D hard to call. The CDR3 totals 14 residues. V lost 7 bases and J lost 2, with 15 bases in between. Germline V gene sequence: CDR1 MNHEY, CDR2 SVGAGI.

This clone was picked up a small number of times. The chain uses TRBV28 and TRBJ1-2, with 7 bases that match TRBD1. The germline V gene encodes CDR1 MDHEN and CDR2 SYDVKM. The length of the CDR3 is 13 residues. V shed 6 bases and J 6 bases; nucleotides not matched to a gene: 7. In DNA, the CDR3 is TGTGCCAGCAGCCGGGGACAGCAACATGGCTACACCTTC. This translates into CASSRGQQHGYTF.

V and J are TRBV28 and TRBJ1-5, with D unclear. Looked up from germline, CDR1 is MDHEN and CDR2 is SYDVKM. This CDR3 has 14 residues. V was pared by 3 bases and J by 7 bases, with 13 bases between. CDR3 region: CASSLVGYIQPQHF. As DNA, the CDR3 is TGTGCCAGCAGTTTGGTAGGGTATATCCAGCCCCAGCATTTT.

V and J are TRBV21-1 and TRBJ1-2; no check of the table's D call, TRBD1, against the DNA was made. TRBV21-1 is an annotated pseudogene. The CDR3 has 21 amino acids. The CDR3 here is CASSKGPQTRLNRVINYGYTF. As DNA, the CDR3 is TGTGCCAGCAGCAAAGGCCCTCAAACCCGGCTAAACAGGGTAATTAACTATGGCTACACCTTC.

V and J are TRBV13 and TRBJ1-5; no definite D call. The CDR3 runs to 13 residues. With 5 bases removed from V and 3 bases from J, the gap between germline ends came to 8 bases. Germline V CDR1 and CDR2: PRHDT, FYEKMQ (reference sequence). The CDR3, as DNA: TGTGCCAGCAGCCCTTCACCCAATCAGCCCCAGCATTTT. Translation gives CASSPSPNQPQHF. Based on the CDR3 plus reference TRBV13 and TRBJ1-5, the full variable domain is AAGVIQSPRHLIKEKRETATLKCYPIPRHDTVYWYQQGPGQDPQFLISFYEKMQSDKGSIPDRFSAQQFSDYHSELNMSSLELGDSALYFCASSPSPNQPQHFGDGTRLSIL.

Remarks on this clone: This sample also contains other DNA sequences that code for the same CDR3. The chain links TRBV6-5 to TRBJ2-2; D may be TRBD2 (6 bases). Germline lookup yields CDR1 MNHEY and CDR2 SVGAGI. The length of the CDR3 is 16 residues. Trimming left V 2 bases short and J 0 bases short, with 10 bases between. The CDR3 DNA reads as TGTGCCAGCAGTTACCGGAGGGCCCCGAACACCGGGGAGCTGTTTTTT. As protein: CASSYRRAPNTGELFF.

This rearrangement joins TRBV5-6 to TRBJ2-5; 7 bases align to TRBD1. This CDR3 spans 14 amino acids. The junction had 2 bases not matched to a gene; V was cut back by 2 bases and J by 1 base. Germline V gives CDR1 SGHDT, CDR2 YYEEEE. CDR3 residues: CASSLGTVQETQYF. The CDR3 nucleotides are TGTGCCAGCAGCTTAGGGACAGTCCAAGAGACCCAGTACTTC.

DNA of the CDR3: TGTGCCAGCGCAAACTGGGGACAGGGGGTATATCAGCCCCAGCATTTT. As protein: CASANWGQGVYQPQHF. V gene TRBV7-2 combines with J gene TRBJ1-5; 11 bases are a match to TRBD1. Unmatched junction bases numbered 11, after V lost 8 bases and J lost 5 bases. This CDR3 has 16 amino acids. Germline V gene sequence: CDR1 SGHTA, CDR2 FQGNSA.

This chain's CDR3 is CASSPQGEKLFF. CDR3 in DNA: TGCGCCAGCAGCCCACAGGGGGAAAAACTGTTTTTT. The V and J genes are TRBV5-1 and TRBJ1-4; 7 bases agree with TRBD1. The CDR3 consists of 12 residues. V dropped 4 bases and J dropped 8; count of bases not matched to a gene: 2. Germline assignment: CDR1 SGHRS and CDR2 YFSETQ.

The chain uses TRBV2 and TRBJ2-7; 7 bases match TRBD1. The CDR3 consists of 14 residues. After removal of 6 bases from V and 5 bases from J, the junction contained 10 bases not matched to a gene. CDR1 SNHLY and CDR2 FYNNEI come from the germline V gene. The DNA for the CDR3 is TGTGCCAGCAGCCCCGGGACAGTACGAAACGAGCAGTACTTC. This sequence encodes CASSPGTVRNEQYF.

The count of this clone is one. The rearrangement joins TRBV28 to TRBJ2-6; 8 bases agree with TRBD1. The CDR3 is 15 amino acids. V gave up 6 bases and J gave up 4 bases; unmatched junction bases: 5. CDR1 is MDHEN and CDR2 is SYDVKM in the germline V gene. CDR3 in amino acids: CASRAGGEGANVLTF. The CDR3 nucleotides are TGTGCCAGCAGGGCAGGGGGCGAAGGGGCCAACGTCCTGACTTTC.

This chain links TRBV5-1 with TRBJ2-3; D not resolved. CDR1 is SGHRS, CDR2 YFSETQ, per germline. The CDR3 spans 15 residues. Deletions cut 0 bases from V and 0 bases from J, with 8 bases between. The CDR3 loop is CASSLEGVSTDTQYF. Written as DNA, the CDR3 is TGCGCCAGCAGCTTGGAAGGCGTCAGCACAGATACGCAGTATTTT.

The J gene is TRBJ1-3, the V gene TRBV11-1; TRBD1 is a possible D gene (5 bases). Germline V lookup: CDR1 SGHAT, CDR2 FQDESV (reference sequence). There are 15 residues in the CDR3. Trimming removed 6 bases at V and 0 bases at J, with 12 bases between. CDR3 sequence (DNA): TGTGCCAGCAGTCGCCGGGACCACTCTGGAAACACCATATATTTT. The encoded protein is CASSRRDHSGNTIYF. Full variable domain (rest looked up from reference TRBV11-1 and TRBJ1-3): EAEVAQSPRYKITEKSQAVAFWCDPISGHATLYWYRQILGQGPELLVQFQDESVVDDSQLPKDRFSAERLKGVDSTLKIQPAELGDSAMYLCASSRRDHSGNTIYFGEGSWLTVV.

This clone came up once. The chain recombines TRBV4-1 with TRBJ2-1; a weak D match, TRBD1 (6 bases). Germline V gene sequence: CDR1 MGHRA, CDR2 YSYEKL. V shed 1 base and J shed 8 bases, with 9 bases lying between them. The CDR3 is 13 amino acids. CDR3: CASSQAGDYEQFF. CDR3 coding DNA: TGCGCCAGCAGCCAAGCAGGGGATTATGAGCAGTTCTTC.

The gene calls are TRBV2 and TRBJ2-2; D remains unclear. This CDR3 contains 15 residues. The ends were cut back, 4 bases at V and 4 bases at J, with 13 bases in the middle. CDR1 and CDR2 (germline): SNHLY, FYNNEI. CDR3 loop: CASSGVASSTGELFF. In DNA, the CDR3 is TGTGCCAGCAGTGGGGTAGCATCTTCCACCGGGGAGCTGTTTTTT.

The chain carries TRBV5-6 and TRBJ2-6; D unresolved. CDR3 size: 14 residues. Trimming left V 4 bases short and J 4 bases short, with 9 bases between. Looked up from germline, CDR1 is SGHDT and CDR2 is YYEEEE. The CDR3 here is CASSPATGANVLTF. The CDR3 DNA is TGTGCCAGCAGCCCCGCCACCGGGGCCAACGTCCTGACTTTC.

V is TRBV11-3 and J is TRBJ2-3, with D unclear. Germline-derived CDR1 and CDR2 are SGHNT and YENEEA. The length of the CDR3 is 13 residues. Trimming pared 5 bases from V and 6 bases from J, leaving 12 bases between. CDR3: CASSPQGGDTQYF. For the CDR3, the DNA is TGTGCCAGCAGCCCCCAAGGCGGCGATACGCAGTATTTT.

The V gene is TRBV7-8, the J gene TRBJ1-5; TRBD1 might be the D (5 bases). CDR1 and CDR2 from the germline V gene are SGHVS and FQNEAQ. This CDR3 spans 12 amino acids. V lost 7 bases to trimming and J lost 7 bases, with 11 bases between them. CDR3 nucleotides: TGTGCCAGCACCCGAGGGGACCAGCCCCAGCATTTT. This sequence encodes CASTRGDQPQHF.

CDR3: CATSRDVLQGGGEKLFF. The CDR3 nucleotides read TGTGCCACCAGCAGAGATGTACTCCAGGGTGGTGGTGAAAAACTGTTTTTT. The chain joins TRBV15 to TRBJ1-4; D is possibly TRBD1 (5 bases). This CDR3 has 17 residues. V was shortened by 0 bases and J by 7 bases, with 18 bases between the two germline ends. Germline CDR1 reads LNHNV; CDR2 reads YYDKDF (reference sequence).

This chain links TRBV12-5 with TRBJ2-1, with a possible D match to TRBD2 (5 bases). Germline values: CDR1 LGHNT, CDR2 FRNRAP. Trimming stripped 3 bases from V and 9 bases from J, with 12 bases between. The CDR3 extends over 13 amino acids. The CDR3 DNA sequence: TGTGCTAGTGGTTTCGGACTTTCTGGTGAGCAGTTCTTC. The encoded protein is CASGFGLSGEQFF.

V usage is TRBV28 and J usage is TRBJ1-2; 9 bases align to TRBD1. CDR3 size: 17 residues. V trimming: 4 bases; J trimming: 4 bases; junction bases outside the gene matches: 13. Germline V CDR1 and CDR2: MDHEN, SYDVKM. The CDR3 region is CASSSRDRAGHRYGYTF. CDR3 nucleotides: TGTGCCAGCAGTTCGCGGGACAGGGCAGGTCATCGCTATGGCTACACCTTC.

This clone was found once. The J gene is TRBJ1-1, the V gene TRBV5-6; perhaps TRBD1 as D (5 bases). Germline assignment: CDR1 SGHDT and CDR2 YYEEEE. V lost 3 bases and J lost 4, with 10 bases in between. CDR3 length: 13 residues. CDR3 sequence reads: CASSWVGGTEAFF. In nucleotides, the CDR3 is TGTGCCAGCAGCTGGGTTGGGGGCACTGAAGCTTTCTTT.